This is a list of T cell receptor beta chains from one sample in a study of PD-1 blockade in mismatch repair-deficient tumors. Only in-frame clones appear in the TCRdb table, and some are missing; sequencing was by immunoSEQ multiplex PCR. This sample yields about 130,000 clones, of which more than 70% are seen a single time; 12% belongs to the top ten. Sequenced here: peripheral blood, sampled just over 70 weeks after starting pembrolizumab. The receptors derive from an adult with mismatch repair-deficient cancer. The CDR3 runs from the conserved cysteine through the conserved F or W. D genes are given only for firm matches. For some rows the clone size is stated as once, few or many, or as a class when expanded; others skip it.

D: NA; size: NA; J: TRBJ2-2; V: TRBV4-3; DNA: TGCGCCAGCAGCCATAGCGGGGAGCTGTTTTTT; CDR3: CASSHSGELFF
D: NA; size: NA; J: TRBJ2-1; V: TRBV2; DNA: TGTGCCAGCAGTGGAGTGGACGGGGGAAGGTTAAGTGAGCAGTTCTTC; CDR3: CASSGVDGGRLSEQFF
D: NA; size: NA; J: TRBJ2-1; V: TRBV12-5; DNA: TGTGCTAGTGGTTGGGGCAGGGGCAATGAGCAGTTCTTC; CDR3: CASGWGRGNEQFF
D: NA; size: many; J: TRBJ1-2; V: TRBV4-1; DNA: TGCGCCAGCAGCCAAGGACCAAACTATGGCTACACCTTC; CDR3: CASSQGPNYGYTF
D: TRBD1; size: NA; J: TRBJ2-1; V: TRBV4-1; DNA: TGCGCCAGCAGCCAAATGACAGGGGGCAACAACAATGAGCAGTTCTTC; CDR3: CASSQMTGGNNNEQFF
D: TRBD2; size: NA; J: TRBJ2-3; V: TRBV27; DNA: TGTGCCAGCAGGGACCTAGCGGGAGGGAGGGCAGATACGCAGTATTTT; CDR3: CASRDLAGGRADTQYF
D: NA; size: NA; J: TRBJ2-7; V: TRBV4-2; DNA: TGTGCCAGCAGCCAAGAGGGTTCCCTCGCGTCCTACGAGCAGTACTTC; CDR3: CASSQEGSLASYEQYF
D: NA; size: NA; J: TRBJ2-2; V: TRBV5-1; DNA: TGCGCCAGCGCTCCCAGGGGGAACACCGGGGAGCTGTTTTTT; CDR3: CASAPRGNTGELFF
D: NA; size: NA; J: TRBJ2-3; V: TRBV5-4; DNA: TGTGCCAGCAGCTTGGCTGGAAAGGGGGCAGATACGCAGTATTTT; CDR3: CASSLAGKGADTQYF
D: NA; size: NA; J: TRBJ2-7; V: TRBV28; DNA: TGTGCCAGCAGTTTATATCGGGACCCGATTTCCTACGAGCAGTACTTC; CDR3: CASSLYRDPISYEQYF
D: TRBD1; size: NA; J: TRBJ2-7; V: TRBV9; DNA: TGTGCCAGCAGCCGTGGGACAGGGGAAACCTACGAGCAGTACTTC; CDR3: CASSRGTGETYEQYF
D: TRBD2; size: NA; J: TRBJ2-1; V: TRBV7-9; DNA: TGTGCCAGCAGTTTTCTAGCGGGAGTTCAGAATGAGCAGTTCTTC; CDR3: CASSFLAGVQNEQFF
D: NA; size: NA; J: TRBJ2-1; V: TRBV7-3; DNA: TGTGCCAGCAGCTTAGATTCCTCTTTCCGCAGTGAGCAGTTCTTC; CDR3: CASSLDSSFRSEQFF
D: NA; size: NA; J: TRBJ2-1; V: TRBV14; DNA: TGTGCCAGCAGCCAAATTCAACTAGTCGATGAGCAGTTCTTC; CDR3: CASSQIQLVDEQFF
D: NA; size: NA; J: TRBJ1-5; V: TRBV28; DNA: TGTGCCAGCAGTTTTGAGGGTCAGCCCCAGCATTTT; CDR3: CASSFEGQPQHF
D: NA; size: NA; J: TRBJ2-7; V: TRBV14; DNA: TGTGCCAGCAGCCCGGGAGCGAGCCGCCTGAAGTACTACGAGCAGTACTTC; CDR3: CASSPGASRLKYYEQYF
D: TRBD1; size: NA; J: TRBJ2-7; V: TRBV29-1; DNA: TGCAGCATCCGGGGGGACAGGGGCTACGAGCAGTACTTC; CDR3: CSIRGDRGYEQYF
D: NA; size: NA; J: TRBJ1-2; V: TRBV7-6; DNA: TGTGCCAGCAGCTTAGATCCCCTGAACAGGGACGGCTACACCTTC; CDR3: CASSLDPLNRDGYTF
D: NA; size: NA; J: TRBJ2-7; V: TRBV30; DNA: TGTGCCTGGAGTGTAATCTTCTCCGAGCAGTACTTC; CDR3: CAWSVIFSEQYF
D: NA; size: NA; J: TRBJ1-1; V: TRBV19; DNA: TGTGCCAGTAGTATGGAGACACCCTTGAACACTGAAGCTTTCTTT; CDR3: CASSMETPLNTEAFF
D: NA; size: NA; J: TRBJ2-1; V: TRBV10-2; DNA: TGCGCCAGCAGTGAGGGCAGCCTCTACAATGAGCAGTTCTTC; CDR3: CASSEGSLYNEQFF
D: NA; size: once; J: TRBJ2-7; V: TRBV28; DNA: TGTGCCAGCAGTTTATCCTGGCTCCGGAACTCCTACGAGCAGTACTTC; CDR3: CASSLSWLRNSYEQYF
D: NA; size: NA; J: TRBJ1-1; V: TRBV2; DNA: TGTGCCAGCATCGGGGGGTACACTGAAGCTTTCTTT; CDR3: CASIGGYTEAFF
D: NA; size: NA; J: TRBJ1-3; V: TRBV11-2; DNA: TGTGCCAGCAGCTTTTCGTTGGGGGATGGAAACACCATATATTTT; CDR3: CASSFSLGDGNTIYF
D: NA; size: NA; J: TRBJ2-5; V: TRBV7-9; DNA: TGTGCCAGCACATTAGGCCAAGGCAGCCAAGAGACCCAGTACTTC; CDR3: CASTLGQGSQETQYF
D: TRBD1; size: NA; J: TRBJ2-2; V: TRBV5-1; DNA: TGCGCCAGCAGCTTGGGAGGGGGCGTAGGCACCGGGGAGCTGTTTTTT; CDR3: CASSLGGGVGTGELFF
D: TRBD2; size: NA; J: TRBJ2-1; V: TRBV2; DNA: TGTGCCAGCACCCGTTTTATCTCCCCAGCTAGCGGGAGCGAGGGTGAGCAGTTCTTC; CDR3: CASTRFISPASGSEGEQFF
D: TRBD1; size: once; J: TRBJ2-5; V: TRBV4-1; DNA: TGCGCCAGCAGCTACAGGGGCGCGAGTGAAGAGACCCAGTACTTC; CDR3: CASSYRGASEETQYF
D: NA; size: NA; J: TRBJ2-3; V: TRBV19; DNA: TGTGCCAGTAGTATGGACAGTTTGGGGACAGATACGCAGTATTTT; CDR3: CASSMDSLGTDTQYF